This is a list of T cell receptor beta chains from one sample in a study of control samples from healthy donors and cancer patients. TCRdb keeps only in-frame clones here, not all; method: immunoSEQ multiplex PCR. Of roughly 130,000 clones in the sample, around nine tenths are singletons; the top ten hold about 3.2%. The sequenced sample consisted of blood. The receptors were gathered from a man aged 50 to 59 in good health. CDR3s leave out the opening cysteine and the closing phenylalanine or tryptophan. The D gene is left open where the match is weak.

J gene: TRBJ2-2
D gene: NA
V gene: TRBV2
CDR3 protein: ASSDGGFVNTGELF

J gene: TRBJ2-7
D gene: NA
V gene: TRBV7-3
CDR3 protein: ASSLTGGASSYEQY

J gene: TRBJ2-7
D gene: NA
V gene: TRBV5-1
CDR3 protein: ASSVGTHKKTYEQY

J gene: TRBJ2-2
D gene: TRBD1
V gene: TRBV6-6
CDR3 protein: ASSSLTGVAGELF

J gene: TRBJ1-2
D gene: TRBD1
V gene: TRBV25-1
CDR3 protein: ASSERTGGANGYT

J gene: TRBJ1-2
D gene: TRBD1
V gene: TRBV10-3
CDR3 protein: AISIGQDTNYGYT

J gene: TRBJ1-1
D gene: NA
V gene: TRBV27
CDR3 protein: ATQFGLNTEAF

J gene: TRBJ2-2
D gene: NA
V gene: TRBV6-5
CDR3 protein: ASSYSPAVNTGELF

J gene: TRBJ1-2
D gene: TRBD1
V gene: TRBV5-1
CDR3 protein: ASSYTGGALYGYT

J gene: TRBJ1-2
D gene: NA
V gene: TRBV19
CDR3 protein: ASSGPLGYGYT

J gene: TRBJ2-7
D gene: TRBD1
V gene: TRBV19
CDR3 protein: ASSPWGQGFSYEQY

J gene: TRBJ2-1
D gene: TRBD2
V gene: TRBV11-1
CDR3 protein: ASSLAPPAGGANEQF

J gene: TRBJ2-3
D gene: NA
V gene: TRBV28
CDR3 protein: ASRRDLIADTQY

J gene: TRBJ1-5
D gene: NA
V gene: TRBV28
CDR3 protein: ASVIRHGGGRPQH

J gene: TRBJ1-5
D gene: TRBD1
V gene: TRBV23-1
CDR3 protein: ASSQWDREINQPQH

J gene: TRBJ2-2
D gene: TRBD1
V gene: TRBV19
CDR3 protein: ASRGKQGATGELF

J gene: TRBJ1-4
D gene: NA
V gene: TRBV12-3/TRBV12-4
CDR3 protein: ASSDNWGKLF

J gene: TRBJ2-1
D gene: NA
V gene: TRBV6-6
CDR3 protein: ASSYWDWQGEQF

J gene: TRBJ2-3
D gene: NA
V gene: TRBV5-1
CDR3 protein: ASRSGGNTDTQY

J gene: TRBJ1-1
D gene: TRBD1
V gene: TRBV5-1
CDR3 protein: ASSLDDRVYREAF

J gene: TRBJ2-3
D gene: TRBD2
V gene: TRBV10-3
CDR3 protein: AISESRGGRFGDTQY

J gene: TRBJ2-2
D gene: TRBD1
V gene: TRBV5-4
CDR3 protein: ASSPSPGTGGLTGELF

J gene: TRBJ1-2
D gene: NA
V gene: TRBV3-1/TRBV3-2
CDR3 protein: ASSQVGFIYGYT

J gene: TRBJ2-2
D gene: NA
V gene: TRBV12-3/TRBV12-4
CDR3 protein: ASSLGRELF

J gene: TRBJ2-2
D gene: TRBD1
V gene: TRBV20-1
CDR3 protein: SASDRGQGGELF

J gene: TRBJ1-5
D gene: NA
V gene: TRBV28
CDR3 protein: ASSVSFYGGLNQPQH

J gene: TRBJ2-7
D gene: NA
V gene: TRBV9
CDR3 protein: ASSVGPRQQSSYEQY

J gene: TRBJ2-7
D gene: TRBD1
V gene: TRBV7-8
CDR3 protein: ASSLVRDRYTSYEQY

J gene: TRBJ1-1
D gene: NA
V gene: TRBV6-5
CDR3 protein: ASSRGGDTEAF

J gene: TRBJ2-2
D gene: TRBD2
V gene: TRBV29-1
CDR3 protein: SVLTSGRYTGELF

J gene: TRBJ2-3
D gene: TRBD1
V gene: TRBV13
CDR3 protein: ASSDSGTGSVDTQY

J gene: TRBJ1-2
D gene: TRBD1
V gene: TRBV5-6
CDR3 protein: ASSLEQGNYGYT

J gene: TRBJ2-7
D gene: TRBD1
V gene: TRBV27
CDR3 protein: ASSFSRTGVYEQY

J gene: TRBJ2-1
D gene: NA
V gene: TRBV5-6
CDR3 protein: ASSLIGDEQF

J gene: TRBJ2-3
D gene: NA
V gene: TRBV3-1/TRBV3-2
CDR3 protein: ASSQEAGGMVDTQY

J gene: TRBJ2-1
D gene: NA
V gene: TRBV5-1
CDR3 protein: ASSADRREFNEQF

J gene: TRBJ2-3
D gene: TRBD1
V gene: TRBV28
CDR3 protein: ASRDRFRDKDTQY

J gene: TRBJ1-4
D gene: NA
V gene: TRBV2
CDR3 protein: ASSEDKGRLF

J gene: TRBJ2-1
D gene: TRBD2
V gene: TRBV7-8
CDR3 protein: ASSRLTSGFSYNEQF

J gene: TRBJ2-5
D gene: NA
V gene: TRBV5-4
CDR3 protein: ASRRQASEEETQY

J gene: TRBJ2-5
D gene: NA
V gene: TRBV29-1
CDR3 protein: SVAEGQETQY

J gene: TRBJ2-3
D gene: TRBD2
V gene: TRBV7-3
CDR3 protein: ASSPGTSGGKTKSTDTQY

J gene: TRBJ2-5
D gene: NA
V gene: TRBV3-1/TRBV3-2
CDR3 protein: ASSQDGGRETQY

J gene: TRBJ2-1
D gene: TRBD2
V gene: TRBV19
CDR3 protein: ASSMAGGRIEQF

J gene: TRBJ1-1
D gene: TRBD1
V gene: TRBV5-1
CDR3 protein: ASSSRDRGRGEAF

J gene: TRBJ1-1
D gene: NA
V gene: TRBV2
CDR3 protein: ASQGFSEAF

J gene: TRBJ2-7
D gene: NA
V gene: TRBV5-6
CDR3 protein: ASSLGRRDEQY